What follows are 28 T cell receptor beta chains derived from one specimen sequenced in a study of Graves' ophthalmopathy and Graves' hyperthyroidism. Using RNA transcripts, the TCR beta CDR3 regions were amplified. In the first round, RT-PCR was carried out with HTBI primers, and a multiplex PCR formed the second round. TCRdb analysed the multiplex PCR reads with MiXCR anew, one entry per CDR3 protein. Here the sample spans about 1.2 million distinct CDR3 sequences, about two fifths being singletons. What was sequenced was peripheral blood or thyroid tissue (not recorded which). All receptors come from an adult man with Graves' hyperthyroidism.

V gene TRBV7-9 combines with J gene TRBJ2-1; TRBD2 agrees at 7 bases. The CDR3 sequence is 16 residues long. V lost 0 bases to trimming and J lost 2 bases; unmatched junction nucleotides: 4. Germline CDR1 SEHNR, CDR2 FQNEAQ (reference sequence). CDR3 region: CASSLAGTTPYNEQFF. The DNA of the CDR3 is TGTGCCAGCAGCTTAGCAGGGACTACTCCCTACAATGAGCAGTTCTTC.

This clonotype was picked up many times. CDR3 amino acids: CASSLGWTPRGTEAFF. The DNA for the CDR3 is TGCGCCAGCAGCTTGGGCTGGACACCACGGGGCACTGAAGCTTTCTTT. The chain is built from TRBV5-1 and TRBJ1-1, with D perhaps TRBD1 (5 bases). The CDR3 is made up of 16 amino acids. V dropped 0 bases and J dropped 4 bases, with 16 bases sitting between them. Germline V gene data show CDR1 as SGHRS and CDR2 as YFSETQ.

This clonotype was seen ten or more times. The rearrangement links TRBV2 to TRBJ1-5; possibly TRBD1 for D (6 bases). Germline CDR1 is SNHLY and CDR2 is FYNNEI. There are 14 residues in the CDR3. Trimming left V 3 bases short and J 5 bases short, with 11 bases between. As DNA, the CDR3 is TGTGCCAGCAGTGACAAGGACAGACATCAGCCCCAGCATTTT. This gives the protein CASSDKDRHQPQHF.

The V and J genes are TRBV5-1 and TRBJ2-5, with D perhaps matching TRBD1 (5 bases). Germline CDR1 reads SGHRS; CDR2 reads YFSETQ. The CDR3 is 12 residues long. The germline V and J ends were trimmed by 1 base and 7 bases, with 8 bases remaining between them. The CDR3 DNA sequence: TGCGCCAGCAGCTTGTGGCAGGGGACCCAGTACTTC. This translates into CASSLWQGTQYF.

This clonotype turned up a few times. This rearrangement joins TRBV15 to TRBJ2-7; D is undetermined. This CDR3 is 13 amino acids long. Germline CDR1 is LNHNV and CDR2 is YYDKDF (reference sequence). V lost 1 base to trimming and J lost 0 bases, with 4 bases between them. CDR3 bases: TGTGCCACCAGCAGAGTCCGCTCCTACGAGCAGTACTTC. This encodes CATSRVRSYEQYF.

This clonotype was seen only a few times. The genes are TRBV7-3 and TRBJ1-1; the match to TRBD1 covers 9 bases. Germline V gives CDR1 SGHTA, CDR2 FQGTGA. This CDR3 comprises 16 residues. V lost 2 bases, J lost 0 bases, and 4 bases stayed unmatched. The CDR3, as DNA: TGTGCCAGCAGCTTACCGGGACAGGGTTTGAACACTGAAGCTTTCTTT. It translates to CASSLPGQGLNTEAFF. The full variable domain, with the rest looked up from reference TRBV7-3 and TRBJ1-1, is GAGVSQTPSNKVTEKGKYVELRCDPISGHTALYWYRQSLGQGPEFLIYFQGTGAADDSGLPNDRFFAVRPEGSVSTLKIQRTERGDSAVYLCASSLPGQGLNTEAFFGQGTRLTVV.

The V call is TRBV30, the J call TRBJ2-7, with a tentative D call TRBD1 (6 bases). The CDR3 covers 12 residues. Germline V lookup: CDR1 GTSNPN, CDR2 SVGIG (reference sequence). Trimming removed 2 bases at V and 4 bases at J, with 9 bases between. The CDR3 spells CAWSPQGYEQYF. In nucleotides, the CDR3 is TGTGCCTGGAGTCCCCAGGGGTACGAGCAGTACTTC.

This clonotype has at least ten counts. CDR3 DNA: TGTGCCAGCAGTTACGGGACAGGGATGCAGCCCCAGCATTTT. Amino acids: CASSYGTGMQPQHF. The gene calls are TRBV6-5 and TRBJ1-5; 9 bases agree with TRBD1. Germline lookup yields CDR1 MNHEY and CDR2 SVGAGI. This CDR3 is 14 amino acids long. Trimming took 2 bases from V and 7 from J; bases not matched to a gene: 3.

The V and J genes are TRBV7-9 and TRBJ1-2, with D unclear. The CDR3 has 15 residues. V lost 6 bases, J lost 1 base, and 15 bases lay in between. The germline gives CDR1 SEHNR, CDR2 FQNEAQ (reference sequence). The CDR3 loop reads CASSYSPDFNYGYTF. For the CDR3, the DNA is TGTGCCAGCAGTTACTCACCGGACTTTAACTATGGCTACACCTTC.

The CDR3 DNA reads as TGTGCCAGCCCCCCGATAGGAACCATGAACACTGAAGCTTTCTTT. The encoded protein is CASPPIGTMNTEAFF. The chain carries TRBV28 and TRBJ1-1; D unclear. The CDR3 is made up of 15 amino acids. V was cut by 8 bases and J by 0 bases, with 16 bases left in between. Germline loops: CDR1 MDHEN, CDR2 SYDVKM.

The sample holds one count of this clonotype. This chain connects TRBV27 to TRBJ1-5, with D possibly matching TRBD1 (5 bases). Per germline, CDR1 MNHEY and CDR2 SMNVEV (reference sequence). The V gene lost 4 bases and the J gene lost 6 bases, with 10 bases spanning the gap. This CDR3 spans 13 amino acids. DNA for the CDR3: TGTGCCAGCAGTTCAAAGGGGTTTCAGCCCCAGCATTTT. Translating it yields CASSSKGFQPQHF.

There are many counts of this clonotype. This chain links TRBV20-1 with TRBJ1-6, with 9 bases identical to TRBD1. With 5 bases clipped from V and 7 bases from J, the junction kept 3 bases outside the gene matches. CDR1 DFQATT and CDR2 SNEGSKA come from the germline V gene (reference sequence). The CDR3 runs to 13 residues. The CDR3 is CSAGDRENSPLHF. The CDR3 DNA reads TGCAGTGCTGGGGACAGGGAGAATTCACCCCTCCACTTT.

The chain is built from TRBV19 and TRBJ1-5; possibly TRBD1 for D (5 bases). Trimming shortened V by 9 bases and J by 0 bases, and 15 bases separated the two germline ends. The CDR3 runs to 15 residues. The germline CDR1 and CDR2 sequences are LNHDA and SQIVND (reference sequence). DNA for the CDR3: TGTGCCAGCGTAAGGGACCACGATAGCAATCAGCCCCAGCATTTT. Amino acids: CASVRDHDSNQPQHF.

This clonotype was detected only a few times. V gene TRBV5-4 combines with J gene TRBJ1-1; maybe TRBD1 (6 bases). From germline, CDR1 is SGHNT and CDR2 YYREEE (reference sequence). V lost 4 bases to trimming and J lost 0 bases, with 13 bases between them. This CDR3 region has 15 residues. The CDR3, as DNA: TGTGCCAGCAGCGGAGGGGGGGGAGTGAACACTGAAGCTTTCTTT. This encodes CASSGGGGVNTEAFF. The complete variable domain, with remaining parts taken from reference TRBV5-4 and TRBJ1-1, reads ETGVTQSPTHLIKTRGQQVTLRCSSQSGHNTVSWYQQALGQGPQFIFQYYREEENGRGNFPPRFSGLQFPNYSSELNVNALELDDSALYLCASSGGGGVNTEAFFGQGTRLTVV.

V and J are TRBV20-1 and TRBJ2-7; 8 bases fit TRBD1. This CDR3 spans 14 amino acids. The germline V gene has CDR1 DFQATT and CDR2 SNEGSKA (reference sequence). V lost 6 bases and J lost 3; bases outside the gene matches: 10. The CDR3 reads CSANSMTGVYEQYF. CDR3 DNA: TGCAGTGCAAACTCCATGACAGGGGTCTACGAGCAGTACTTC.

This sequence joins TRBV29-1 and TRBJ2-6, with 7 bases that match TRBD2. Trimming cost V 4 bases and J 3 bases; bases outside gene matches: 6. Looked up from germline, CDR1 is SQVTM and CDR2 is ANQGSEA. CDR3 length: 15 residues. The CDR3 loop reads CSVVGGNYGANVLTF. Written as DNA, the CDR3 is TGCAGCGTTGTCGGGGGGAACTATGGGGCCAACGTCCTGACTTTC.

This clonotype showed up many times. This rearrangement joins TRBV20-1 to TRBJ2-5; TRBD2 agrees at 14 bases. CDR1 DFQATT and CDR2 SNEGSKA come from the germline V gene (reference sequence). The CDR3 has 15 residues. V lost 6 bases and J lost 4; bases outside the gene matches: 7. CDR3 residues: CSANPGTSGGETQYF. The CDR3 DNA sequence: TGCAGTGCAAACCCCGGGACTAGCGGGGGAGAGACCCAGTACTTC.

The sample holds many counts of this clonotype. V is TRBV6-5 and J is TRBJ1-5; D ambiguous. Looked up from germline, CDR1 is MNHEY and CDR2 is SVGAGI. The CDR3 length is 15 residues. Trimming shortened V by 0 bases and J by 2 bases, and 8 bases separated the two germline ends. This CDR3 is CASSYSPRGNQPQHF. The DNA of the CDR3 is TGTGCCAGCAGTTACTCGCCTAGGGGCAATCAGCCCCAGCATTTT.

This clonotype was picked up a small number of times. The genes are TRBV12-3 or TRBV12-4 and TRBJ2-7; 14 bases fit TRBD2. V lost 5 bases and J lost 4; bases outside the gene matches: 7. The CDR3 loop spans 16 amino acids. CDR3: CASSRTSGRSPYEQYF. For the CDR3, the DNA is TGTGCCAGCAGTCGGACTAGCGGGAGGTCGCCGTACGAGCAGTACTTC.

This clonotype was counted at least ten times. This chain uses TRBV5-6 with TRBJ1-3; D ambiguous. Germline V gene lookup returns CDR1 SGHDT and CDR2 YYEEEE. V lost 0 bases to trimming and J lost 4 bases, with 8 bases between them. The CDR3 sequence is 14 residues long. The CDR3 is CASSLDVIGNTIYF. CDR3 DNA: TGTGCCAGCAGCTTGGACGTGATCGGAAACACCATATATTTT.

This chain connects TRBV20-1 to TRBJ2-5; D call uncertain. The germline V and J ends were trimmed by 6 bases and 2 bases, with 10 bases remaining between them. Looked up from germline, CDR1 is DFQATT and CDR2 is SNEGSKA (reference sequence). The CDR3 is made up of 12 amino acids. CDR3 coding DNA: TGCAGTGCCAGGCTAGTTCAAGAGACCCAGTACTTC. It encodes CSARLVQETQYF.

This clonotype was detected only a few times. This sequence joins TRBV7-3 and TRBJ2-5; TRBD1 is a possible D gene (6 bases). This CDR3 is built from 14 residues. The V end was cut by 8 bases, the J end by 5 bases, with 18 bases between. Germline-derived CDR1 and CDR2 are SGHTA and FQGTGA. The CDR3 DNA sequence: TGTGCCAGCCGTAGACAGGACTCGCGGGAGACCCAGTACTTC. Its translation is CASRRQDSRETQYF. The whole variable domain, remainder taken from reference TRBV7-3 and TRBJ2-5, is GAGVSQTPSNKVTEKGKYVELRCDPISGHTALYWYRQSLGQGPEFLIYFQGTGAADDSGLPNDRFFAVRPEGSVSTLKIQRTERGDSAVYLCASRRQDSRETQYFGPGTRLLVL.

This clonotype was detected many times. The V gene is TRBV28, the J gene TRBJ1-6; D not certain. Germline V CDR1 and CDR2: MDHEN, SYDVKM. There are 12 residues in the CDR3. The V end lost 6 bases, the J end lost 8 bases, and 8 bases lay between the germline ends. CDR3 nucleotide sequence: TGTGCCAGCAGCCCTCCACATTCACCCCTCCACTTT. This codes for CASSPPHSPLHF.

This clonotype was detected only a few times. The J gene is TRBJ2-5, the V gene TRBV2; D may be TRBD1 (5 bases). Trimming cost V 5 bases and J 5 bases, with 18 bases left between them. The CDR3 contains 15 residues. Germline V lookup: CDR1 SNHLY, CDR2 FYNNEI. The CDR3 DNA is TGTGCCAGCAGTTTAACCCCTACAGGCCTGGAGACCCAGTACTTC. Amino acid sequence: CASSLTPTGLETQYF.

The gene calls are TRBV29-1 and TRBJ2-7; 7 bases are shared with TRBD2. Germline CDR1 and CDR2: SQVTM and ANQGSEA. The CDR3 sequence is 14 residues long. V lost 5 bases to trimming and J lost 6 bases; unmatched junction nucleotides: 13. CDR3 DNA sequence: TGCAGCGTTAGGGCCAACGCGGCGGGAGTCGAGCAGTACTTC. This encodes CSVRANAAGVEQYF.

This clonotype occurred many times. The rearrangement uses TRBV10-3 and TRBJ2-7; D may be TRBD2 (6 bases). The CDR3 covers 15 residues. Germline CDR1 is ENHRY and CDR2 is SYGVKD. The V and J ends lost 3 bases and 6 bases respectively, with 18 bases between them. CDR3 sequence reads: CAISELLAAKAEQYF. The CDR3 nucleotides are TGTGCCATCAGTGAATTACTAGCCGCAAAAGCCGAGCAGTACTTC.

V gene TRBV7-3 combines with J gene TRBJ1-1; 11 positions match TRBD1. V trimming: 5 bases; J trimming: 3 bases; junction bases outside the gene matches: 5. The CDR3 totals 15 residues. CDR1 is SGHTA, CDR2 FQGTGA, per germline. CDR3 sequence reads: CASSADRGLDTEAFF. DNA for the CDR3: TGTGCCAGCAGCGCGGACAGGGGGCTCGACACTGAAGCTTTCTTT.

V usage is TRBV5-6 and J usage is TRBJ2-7, with a weak D call TRBD1 (6 bases). This CDR3 region has 14 residues. The V gene's germline CDR1 is SGHDT and CDR2 YYEEEE. The V end lost 1 base, the J end lost 2 bases, and 10 bases lay between the germline ends. The CDR3 coding sequence is TGTGCCAGCAGCTTGACAGGGCCCGCCTACGAGCAGTACTTC. As protein: CASSLTGPAYEQYF. Complete variable domain (other parts from reference TRBV5-6 and TRBJ2-7): DAGVTQSPTHLIKTRGQQVTLRCSPKSGHDTVSWYQQALGQGPQFIFQYYEEEERQRGNFPDRFSGHQFPNYSSELNVNALLLGDSALYLCASSLTGPAYEQYFGPGTRLTVT.